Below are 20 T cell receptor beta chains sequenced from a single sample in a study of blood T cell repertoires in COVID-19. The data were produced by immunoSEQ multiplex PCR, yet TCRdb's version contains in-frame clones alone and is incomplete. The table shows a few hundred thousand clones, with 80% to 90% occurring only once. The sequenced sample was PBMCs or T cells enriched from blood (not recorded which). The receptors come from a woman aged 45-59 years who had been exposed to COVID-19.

This CDR3 is CASSQDSEAFF. As DNA, the CDR3 is TGCGCCAGCAGCCAGGACAGTGAAGCTTTCTTT. The chain combines TRBV4-3 with TRBJ1-1, with D perhaps matching TRBD1 (6 bases). This CDR3 comprises 11 residues. V gave up 3 bases and J gave up 7 bases, with 6 bases separating them. Germline values: CDR1 LGHNA, CDR2 YSLEER.

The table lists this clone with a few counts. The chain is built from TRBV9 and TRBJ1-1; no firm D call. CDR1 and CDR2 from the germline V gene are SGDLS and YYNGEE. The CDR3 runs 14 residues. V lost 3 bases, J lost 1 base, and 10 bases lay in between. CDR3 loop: CASSENQANTEAFF. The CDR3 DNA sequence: TGTGCCAGCAGCGAGAATCAGGCGAACACTGAAGCTTTCTTT.

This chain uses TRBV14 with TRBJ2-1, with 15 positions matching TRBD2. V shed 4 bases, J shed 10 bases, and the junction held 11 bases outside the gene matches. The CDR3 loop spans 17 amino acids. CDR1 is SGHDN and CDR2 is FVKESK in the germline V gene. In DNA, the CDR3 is TGTGCCAGCAGCCTATACGGACTAGCGGGGGGGCCGCGGGAGCAGTTCTTC. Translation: CASSLYGLAGGPREQFF.

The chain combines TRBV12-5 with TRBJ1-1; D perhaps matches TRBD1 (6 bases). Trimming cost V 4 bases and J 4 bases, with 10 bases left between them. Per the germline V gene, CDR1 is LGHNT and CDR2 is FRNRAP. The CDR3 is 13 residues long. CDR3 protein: CASGSQTGTEAFF. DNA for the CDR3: TGTGCTAGTGGTTCCCAGACAGGCACTGAAGCTTTCTTT.

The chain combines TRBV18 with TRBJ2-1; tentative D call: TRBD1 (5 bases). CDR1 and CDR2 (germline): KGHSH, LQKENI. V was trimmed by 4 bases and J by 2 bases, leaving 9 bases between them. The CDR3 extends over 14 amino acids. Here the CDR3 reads CASSRTSTYNEQFF. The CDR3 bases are TGTGCCAGCTCACGGACATCTACCTACAATGAGCAGTTCTTC.

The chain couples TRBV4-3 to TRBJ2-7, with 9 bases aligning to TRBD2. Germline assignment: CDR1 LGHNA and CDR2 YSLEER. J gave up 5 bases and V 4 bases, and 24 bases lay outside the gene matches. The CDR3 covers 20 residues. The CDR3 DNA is TGCGCCAGCAGCCCCTCGAATGGGCTAGCGGGGAGGCCGGTATTCCACGAGCAGTACTTC. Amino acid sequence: CASSPSNGLAGRPVFHEQYF.

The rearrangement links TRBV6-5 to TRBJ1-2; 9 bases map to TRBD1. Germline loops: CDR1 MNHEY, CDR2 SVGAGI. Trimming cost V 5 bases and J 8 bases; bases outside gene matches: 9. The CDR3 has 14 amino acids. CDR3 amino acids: CASSTGTGRSGYTF. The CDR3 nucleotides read TGTGCCAGCAGTACCGGGACAGGGAGATCGGGCTACACCTTC.

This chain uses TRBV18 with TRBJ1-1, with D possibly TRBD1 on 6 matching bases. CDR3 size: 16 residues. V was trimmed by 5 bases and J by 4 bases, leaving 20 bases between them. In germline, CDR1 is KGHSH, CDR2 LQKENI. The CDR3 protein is CASSYQQGFPPTEAFF. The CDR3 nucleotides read TGTGCCAGCTCATATCAACAGGGATTTCCGCCCACTGAAGCTTTCTTT.

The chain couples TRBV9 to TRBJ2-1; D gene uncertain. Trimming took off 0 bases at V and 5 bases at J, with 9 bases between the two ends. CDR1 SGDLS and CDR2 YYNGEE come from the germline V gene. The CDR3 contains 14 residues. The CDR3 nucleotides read TGTGCCAGCAGCGTAGCGGGTAACCACAATGAGCAGTTCTTC. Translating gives CASSVAGNHNEQFF.

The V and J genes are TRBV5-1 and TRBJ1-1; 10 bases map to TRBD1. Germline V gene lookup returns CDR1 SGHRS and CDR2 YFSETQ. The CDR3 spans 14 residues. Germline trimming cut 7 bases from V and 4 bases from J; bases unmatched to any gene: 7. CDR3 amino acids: CASSNRQGATEAFF. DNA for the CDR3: TGCGCCAGCTCGAACCGACAGGGGGCCACTGAAGCTTTCTTT.

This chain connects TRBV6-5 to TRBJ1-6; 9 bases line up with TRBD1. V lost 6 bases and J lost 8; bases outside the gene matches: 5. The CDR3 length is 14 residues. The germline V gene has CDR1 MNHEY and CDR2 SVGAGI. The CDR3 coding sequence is TGTGCCAGCAGGTACAGGGGGCTGGATTCACCCCTCCACTTT. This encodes CASRYRGLDSPLHF.

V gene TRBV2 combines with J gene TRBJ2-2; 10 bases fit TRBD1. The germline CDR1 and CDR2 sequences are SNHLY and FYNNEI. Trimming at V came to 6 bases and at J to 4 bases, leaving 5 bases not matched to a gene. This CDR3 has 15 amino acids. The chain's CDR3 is CASRDRGKSTGELFF. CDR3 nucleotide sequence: TGTGCCAGCAGGGACAGGGGGAAAAGCACCGGGGAGCTGTTTTTT. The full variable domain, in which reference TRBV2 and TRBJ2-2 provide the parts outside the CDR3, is EPEVTQTPSHQVTQMGQEVILRCVPISNHLYFYWYRQILGQKVEFLVSFYNNEISEKSEIFDDQFSVERPDGSNFTLKIRSTKLEDSAMYFCASRDRGKSTGELFFGEGSRLTVL.

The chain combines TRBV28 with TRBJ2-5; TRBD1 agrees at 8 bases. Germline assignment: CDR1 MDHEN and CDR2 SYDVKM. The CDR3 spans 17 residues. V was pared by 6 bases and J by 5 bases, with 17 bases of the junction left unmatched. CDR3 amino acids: CASSPFVIWTGMETQYF. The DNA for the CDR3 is TGTGCCAGCAGCCCATTCGTGATCTGGACAGGGATGGAGACCCAGTACTTC.

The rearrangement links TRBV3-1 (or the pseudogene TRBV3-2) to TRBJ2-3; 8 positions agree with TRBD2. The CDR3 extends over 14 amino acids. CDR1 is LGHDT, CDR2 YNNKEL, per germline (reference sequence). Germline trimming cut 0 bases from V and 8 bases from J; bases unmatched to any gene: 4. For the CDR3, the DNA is TGTGCCAGCAGCCAAGATCTCGGGAGGGGTACGCAGTATTTT. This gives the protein CASSQDLGRGTQYF.

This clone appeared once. This CDR3 is CASSRNLGSGGAPNTGELFF. The CDR3 region has the DNA TGTGCCAGCAGCCGCAATTTAGGGAGCGGGGGGGCACCGAACACCGGGGAGCTGTTTTTT. This chain links TRBV4-2 with TRBJ2-2; 10 bases agree with TRBD2. This CDR3 has 20 residues. Germline-derived CDR1 and CDR2 are LGHNA and YNFKEQ. The junction had 14 bases not matched to a gene; V was cut back by 4 bases and J by 0 bases.

The CDR3 sequence: CASSLGQNEQYF. The CDR3 nucleotides are TGTGCCAGCAGCTTAGGACAAAACGAGCAGTACTTC. V gene TRBV7-2 combines with J gene TRBJ2-7; no clear D gene. Between the trimmed V and J ends, which lost 1 base and 5 bases, there was a span of 6 bases. Germline values: CDR1 SGHTA, CDR2 FQGNSA. The CDR3 is 12 amino acids.

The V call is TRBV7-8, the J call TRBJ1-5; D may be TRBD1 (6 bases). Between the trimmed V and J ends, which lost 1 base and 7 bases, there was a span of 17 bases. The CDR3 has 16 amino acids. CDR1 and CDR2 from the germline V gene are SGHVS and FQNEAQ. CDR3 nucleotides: TGTGCCAGCAGCTTAGGGGACACCTCTACAGGCCAGCCCCAGCATTTT. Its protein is CASSLGDTSTGQPQHF.

DNA for the CDR3: TGTGCCAGCCCTGCCGTAGCACCACAGGGGAGGCAAGTCGGAAATGAGCAGTTCTTC. It yields the protein CASPAVAPQGRQVGNEQFF. The V and J genes are TRBV21-1 and TRBJ2-1; the table's TRBD1 call for D was not verified on the DNA. TRBV21-1 represents a pseudogene. CDR3 size: 19 residues.

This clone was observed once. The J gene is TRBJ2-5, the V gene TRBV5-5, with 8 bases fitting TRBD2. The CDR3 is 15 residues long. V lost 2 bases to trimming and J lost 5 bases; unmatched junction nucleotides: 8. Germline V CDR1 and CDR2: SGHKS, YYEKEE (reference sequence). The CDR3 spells CASSFPGGARETQYF. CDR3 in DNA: TGTGCCAGCAGCTTCCCCGGGGGGGCCCGGGAGACCCAGTACTTC.

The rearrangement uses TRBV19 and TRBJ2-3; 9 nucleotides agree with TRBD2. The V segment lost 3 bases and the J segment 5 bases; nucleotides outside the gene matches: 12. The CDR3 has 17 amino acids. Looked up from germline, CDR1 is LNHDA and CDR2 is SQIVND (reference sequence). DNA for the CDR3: TGTGCCAGTAGTATTAGTGGCGGGGGGGCCGAGCGAGATACGCAGTATTTT. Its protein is CASSISGGGAERDTQYF.